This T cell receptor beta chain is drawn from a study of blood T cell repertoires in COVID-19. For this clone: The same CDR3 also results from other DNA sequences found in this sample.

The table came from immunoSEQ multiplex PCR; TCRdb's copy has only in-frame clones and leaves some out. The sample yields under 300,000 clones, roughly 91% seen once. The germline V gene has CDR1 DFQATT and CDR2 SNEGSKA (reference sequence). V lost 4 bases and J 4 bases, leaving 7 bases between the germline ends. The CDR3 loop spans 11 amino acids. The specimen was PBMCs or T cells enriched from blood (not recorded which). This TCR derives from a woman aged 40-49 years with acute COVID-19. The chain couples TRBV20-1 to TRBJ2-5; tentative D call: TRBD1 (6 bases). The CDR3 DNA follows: TGCAGTGCTACCAGGGGAGAGACCCAGTACTTC. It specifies CSATRGETQYF.